Sequencing of this TCR beta chain was carried out in a study of post-analysis software for immune sequencing data. Unique molecular identifiers were carried by the TCR beta cDNA libraries. TCRdb re-derived calls from the PCR reads in MiXCR, one entry per CDR3 protein. This sample carries fewer than 850,000 distinct CDR3 sequences, approximately 30% of them seen once, and the ten largest clones take 0.55% to 0.65%. Study-wide points: TRBV5-6, TRBV5-1 and TRBV20-1 belonged to a set of roughly five TRBV segments that were more frequent in patients than controls.

The V end was cut by 2 bases, the J end by 1 base, with 8 bases between. The germline gives CDR1 MNHEY, CDR2 SVGAGI. This CDR3 region has 14 residues. Concerning this clonotype: Its target is not known.

The source material was blood. This sequence was found in a girl under 18 with multiple sclerosis. This sequence joins TRBV6-5 and TRBJ1-1; a weak D match, TRBD1 (5 bases). The CDR3 region has the DNA TGTGCCAGCAGTTACAGGGGCACGAACACTGAAGCTTTCTTT. The encoded protein is CASSYRGTNTEAFF.